The 14 T cell receptor beta chains below all came from one sample that was sequenced in a study of cytomegalovirus exposure and HLA in healthy donors. PCR was performed using 60 Vbeta and 13 Jbeta primers. Method: immunoSEQ multiplex PCR; TCRdb's copy keeps in-frame clones and lacks some. Among 160,000 or so clones, under 90% were seen once, and the ten largest hold more than 1.5%. Specimen: PBMCs. These receptors came from a man aged 18-30 years in good health and CMV-seronegative.

The chain is built from TRBV5-1 and TRBJ1-6; tentative D call: TRBD1 (5 bases). Germline V lookup: CDR1 SGHRS, CDR2 YFSETQ. The CDR3 extends over 14 amino acids. Trimming took off 2 bases at V and 9 bases at J, with 12 bases between the two ends. This CDR3 reads CASSFETDTSPLHF. The CDR3 DNA sequence: TGCGCCAGCAGCTTCGAGACAGATACTTCACCCCTCCACTTT.

To note about this clone: At one of its ends the junction is not consistent with the germline gene, which may arise from a read error. The CDR3: CASRRGGGLAGNSDF. The CDR3 DNA sequence: TGCGCCAGCAGGCGGGGCGGGGGACTAGCGGGAAACAGCGACTTC. V usage is TRBV5-1 and J usage is TRBJ2-7, with TRBD2 matching 13 bases. There are 15 residues in the CDR3. Germline V lookup: CDR1 SGHRS, CDR2 YFSETQ.

The chain is built from TRBV7-2 and TRBJ2-7; D is possibly TRBD1 (6 bases). The CDR3 is 15 residues long. Per germline, CDR1 SGHTA and CDR2 FQGNSA. V was trimmed by 5 bases and J by 0 bases, leaving 14 bases between them. The CDR3 DNA sequence: TGTGCCAGCAGCCTAAAGCAGGGGCCCTCCTACGAGCAGTACTTC. Amino acid sequence: CASSLKQGPSYEQYF.

V and J are TRBV15 and TRBJ2-3; TRBD2 matches at 9 bases. Unmatched junction bases numbered 7, after V lost 2 bases and J lost 1 base. This CDR3 spans 17 amino acids. Germline V gene lookup returns CDR1 LNHNV and CDR2 YYDKDF (reference sequence). DNA for the CDR3: TGTGCCACCAGCAGAAGGTCCAGGACTAGCGGCACAGATACGCAGTATTTT. Translation gives CATSRRSRTSGTDTQYF. The full variable domain, with the rest looked up from reference TRBV15 and TRBJ2-3, is DAMVIQNPRYQVTQFGKPVTLSCSQTLNHNVMYWYQQKSSQAPKLLFHYYDKDFNNEADTPDNFQSRRPNTSFCFLDIRSPGLGDTAMYLCATSRRSRTSGTDTQYFGPGTRLTVL.

The chain is built from TRBV19 and TRBJ2-2, with a weak D call TRBD2 (6 bases). V was shortened by 3 bases and J by 5 bases, with 13 bases between the two germline ends. Germline lookup yields CDR1 LNHDA and CDR2 SQIVND (reference sequence). The CDR3 is 15 amino acids. CDR3 nucleotide sequence: TGTGCCAGTAGTATTCGGCGGGGTGGGACCGGGGAGCTGTTTTTT. This translates into CASSIRRGGTGELFF.

The chain links TRBV11-2 to TRBJ1-1; a possible D gene is TRBD1 (5 bases). The ends were cut back, 6 bases at V and 0 bases at J, with 17 bases in the middle. From germline, CDR1 is SGHAT and CDR2 FQNNGV. The CDR3 extends over 16 amino acids. For the CDR3, the DNA is TGTGCCAGCAGAACGGAGATGACAGCCCTGAACACTGAAGCTTTCTTT. Residues: CASRTEMTALNTEAFF.

This clone was observed a single time. The chain has TRBV7-6 and TRBJ2-2, with D possibly TRBD1 on 6 matching bases. The CDR3 is 15 amino acids. CDR1 and CDR2 (germline): SGHVS, FNYEAQ. Trimming removed 5 bases at V and 0 bases at J, with 10 bases between. The CDR3 spells CASSPGTTNTGELFF. Here the CDR3 DNA reads TGTGCCAGCAGCCCCGGGACAACGAACACCGGGGAGCTGTTTTTT. The full variable domain, with the rest looked up from reference TRBV7-6 and TRBJ2-2, is GAGVSQSPRYKVTKRGQDVALRCDPISGHVSLYWYRQALGQGPEFLTYFNYEAQQDKSGLPNDRFSAERPEGSISTLTIQRTEQRDSAMYRCASSPGTTNTGELFFGEGSRLTVL.

DNA for the CDR3: TGTGCCACGGGACAGGGGCGTCTGATGAACACTGAAGCTTTCTTT. Encoded protein: CATGQGRLMNTEAFF. The chain couples TRBV19 to TRBJ1-1, with 10 bases matching TRBD1. Losses at the gene ends were 10 bases for V and 0 bases for J; bases not matched to a gene: 8. The CDR3 loop spans 15 amino acids. Germline V CDR1 and CDR2: LNHDA, SQIVND (reference sequence).

This clone was counted a single time. The V and J genes are TRBV7-9 and TRBJ1-2; D is perhaps TRBD1 (6 bases). Trimming took off 5 bases at V and 4 bases at J, with 11 bases between the two ends. The CDR3 has 13 amino acids. The germline V gene has CDR1 SEHNR and CDR2 FQNEAQ (reference sequence). The CDR3 loop reads CASSRGQSYGYTF. Written as DNA, the CDR3 is TGTGCCAGCAGCCGCGGACAGTCCTATGGCTACACCTTC.

V and J are TRBV9 and TRBJ2-3, with TRBD2 matching over 12 bases. V gave up 3 bases and J gave up 7 bases; unmatched junction bases: 9. The CDR3 has 16 amino acids. Germline lookup yields CDR1 SGDLS and CDR2 YYNGEE. The CDR3 loop reads CASSEPSGGALNTQYF. In nucleotides, the CDR3 is TGTGCCAGCAGCGAGCCTAGCGGGGGGGCCTTGAATACGCAGTATTTT.

With respect to this clone: Within the sample, other DNA sequences also encode this same CDR3. The rearrangement joins TRBV27 to TRBJ2-2; no clear D gene. The CDR3 consists of 15 residues. Germline V gene lookup returns CDR1 MNHEY and CDR2 SMNVEV (reference sequence). V lost 2 bases to trimming and J lost 1 base, with 8 bases between them. CDR3 protein: CASSLGLLNTGELFF. The CDR3 bases are TGTGCCAGCAGTTTAGGGCTCCTGAACACCGGGGAGCTGTTTTTT.

Comment on this clone: A read error may produce the germline difference seen at one junction end. The rearrangement links TRBV7-9 to TRBJ1-4; 10 bases fit TRBD1. The germline V gene has CDR1 SEHNR and CDR2 FQNEAQ (reference sequence). The CDR3 runs 15 residues. Written as DNA, the CDR3 is TGTTCCAGCAGCCCCCGGACAGGGGGAGAGGAAAAACTGTTTTTT. Its translation is CSSSPRTGGEEKLFF.

The rearrangement links TRBV5-4 to TRBJ1-2; 8 bases line up with TRBD1. CDR1 and CDR2 from the germline V gene are SGHNT and YYREEE (reference sequence). The CDR3 contains 15 residues. V was clipped by 3 bases and J by 3 bases; unmatched bases: 7. CDR3 residues: CASSWAGGGYYGYTF. The CDR3 DNA follows: TGTGCCAGCAGCTGGGCAGGGGGCGGATACTATGGCTACACCTTC.

The rearrangement uses TRBV6-5 and TRBJ2-5; the match to TRBD2 covers 8 bases. The J call may be in error: the DNA end matches TRBJ2-7 better. Germline V gene lookup returns CDR1 MNHEY and CDR2 SVGAGI. The CDR3 runs to 15 residues. This chain's CDR3 is CASSPLAGGAYEQYF. The CDR3 DNA follows: TGTGCCAGCAGCCCCCTCGCGGGAGGCGCCTACGAGCAGTACTTC.